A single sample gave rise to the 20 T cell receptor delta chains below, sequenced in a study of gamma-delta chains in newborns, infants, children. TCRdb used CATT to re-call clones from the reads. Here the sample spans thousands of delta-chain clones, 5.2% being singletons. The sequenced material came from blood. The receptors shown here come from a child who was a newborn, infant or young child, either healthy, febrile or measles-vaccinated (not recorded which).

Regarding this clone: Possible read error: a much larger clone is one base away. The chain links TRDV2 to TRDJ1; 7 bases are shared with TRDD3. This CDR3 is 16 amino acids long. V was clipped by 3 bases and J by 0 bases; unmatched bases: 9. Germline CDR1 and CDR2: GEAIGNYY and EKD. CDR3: CACDGLGGGYTDKLIF. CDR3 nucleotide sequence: TGTGCCTGTGACGGGCTGGGGGGGGGCTACACCGATAAACTCATCTTT.

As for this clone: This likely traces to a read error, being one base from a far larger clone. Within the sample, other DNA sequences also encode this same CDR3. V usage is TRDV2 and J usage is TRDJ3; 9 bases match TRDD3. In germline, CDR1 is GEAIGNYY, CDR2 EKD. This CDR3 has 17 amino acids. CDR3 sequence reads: CACDSTGGSWDTRQMFF. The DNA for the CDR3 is TGTGCCTGCGACAGTACTGGGGGATCCTGGGACACCCGACAGATGTTTTTC.

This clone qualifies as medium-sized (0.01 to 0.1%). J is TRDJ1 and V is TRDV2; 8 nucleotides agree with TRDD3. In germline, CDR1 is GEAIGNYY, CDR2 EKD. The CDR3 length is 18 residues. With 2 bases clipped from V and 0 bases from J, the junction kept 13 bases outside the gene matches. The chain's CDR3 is CACDNVGGGGLYTDKLIF. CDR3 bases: TGTGCCTGTGACAATGTTGGAGGTGGGGGATTGTACACCGATAAACTCATCTTT.

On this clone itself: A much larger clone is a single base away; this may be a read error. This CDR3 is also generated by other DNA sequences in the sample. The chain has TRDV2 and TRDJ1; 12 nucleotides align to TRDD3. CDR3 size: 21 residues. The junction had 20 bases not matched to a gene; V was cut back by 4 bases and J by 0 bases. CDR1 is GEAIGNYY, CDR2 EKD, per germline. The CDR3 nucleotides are TGTGCCTGTGATTCCGTTACTGGGGGATACCAATCAGAAGGACACACCGATAAACTCATCTTT. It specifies CACDSVTGGYQSEGHTDKLIF.

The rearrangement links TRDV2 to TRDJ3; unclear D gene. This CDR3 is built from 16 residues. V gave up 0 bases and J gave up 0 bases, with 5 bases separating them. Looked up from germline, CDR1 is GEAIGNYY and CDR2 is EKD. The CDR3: CACDTPSSWDTRQMFF. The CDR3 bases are TGTGCCTGTGACACCCCAAGCTCCTGGGACACCCGACAGATGTTTTTC.

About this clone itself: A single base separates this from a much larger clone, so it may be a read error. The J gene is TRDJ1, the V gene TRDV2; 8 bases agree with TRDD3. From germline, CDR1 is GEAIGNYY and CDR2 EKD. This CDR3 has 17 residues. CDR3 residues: CACGTIRRDTPADKLIF. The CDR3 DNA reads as TGTGCCTGTGGCACCATTAGAAGGGATACGCCGGCCGATAAACTCATCTTT.

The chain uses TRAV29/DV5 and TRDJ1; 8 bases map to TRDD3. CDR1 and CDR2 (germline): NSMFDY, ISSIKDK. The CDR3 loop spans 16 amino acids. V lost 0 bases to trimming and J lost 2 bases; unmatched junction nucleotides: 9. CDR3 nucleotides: TGTGCAGCAAGCGAGGCCCACTGGGGGGCAACCGATAAACTCATCTTT. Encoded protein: CAASEAHWGATDKLIF. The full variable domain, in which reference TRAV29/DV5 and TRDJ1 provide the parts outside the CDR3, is DQQVKQNSPSLSVQEGRISILNCDYTNSMFDYFLWYKKYPAEGPTFLISISSIKDKNEDGRFTVFLNKSAKHLSLHIVPSQPGDSAVYFCAASEAHWGATDKLIFGKGTRVTVEP.

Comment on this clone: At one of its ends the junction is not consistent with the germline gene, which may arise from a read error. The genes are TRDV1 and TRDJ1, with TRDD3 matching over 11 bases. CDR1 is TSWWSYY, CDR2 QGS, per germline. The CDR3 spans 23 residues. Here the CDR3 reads CAPGELFPPNSVGDTEYTDKLIF. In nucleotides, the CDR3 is TGTGCTCCTGGGGAACTCTTCCCTCCTAATTCGGTGGGGGATACGGAGTACACCGATAAACTCATCTTT.

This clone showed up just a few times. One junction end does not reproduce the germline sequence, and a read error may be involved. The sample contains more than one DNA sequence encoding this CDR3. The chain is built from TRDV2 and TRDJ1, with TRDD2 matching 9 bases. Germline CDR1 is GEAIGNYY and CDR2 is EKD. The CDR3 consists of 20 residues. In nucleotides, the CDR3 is TGTGCCTGCGACAGCCTTCCTACTAACCCCGGGATAGGGGAGACCGATAAACTCATCTTT. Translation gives CACDSLPTNPGIGETDKLIF.

CDR3 nucleotide sequence: TGTGCCTGTGACCCCATAAAGTTGGGGGATTCTCAAAAGGGGACCGATAAACTCATCTTT. Translated: CACDPIKLGDSQKGTDKLIF. V is TRDV2 and J is TRDJ1; 8 bases line up with TRDD3. The J gene, not given by TCRdb, was assigned here from a germline match of the nucleotide sequence. The V gene's germline CDR1 is GEAIGNYY and CDR2 EKD. The CDR3 runs to 20 residues. V lost 3 bases, J lost 2 bases, and 22 bases stayed unmatched.

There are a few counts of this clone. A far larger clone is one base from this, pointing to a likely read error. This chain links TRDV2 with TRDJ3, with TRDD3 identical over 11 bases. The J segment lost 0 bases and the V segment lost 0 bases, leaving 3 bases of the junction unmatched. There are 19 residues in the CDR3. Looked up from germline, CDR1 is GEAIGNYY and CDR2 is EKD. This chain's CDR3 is CACDTALGDSSWDTRQMFF. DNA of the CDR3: TGTGCCTGTGACACCGCACTGGGGGATAGCTCCTGGGACACCCGACAGATGTTTTTC.

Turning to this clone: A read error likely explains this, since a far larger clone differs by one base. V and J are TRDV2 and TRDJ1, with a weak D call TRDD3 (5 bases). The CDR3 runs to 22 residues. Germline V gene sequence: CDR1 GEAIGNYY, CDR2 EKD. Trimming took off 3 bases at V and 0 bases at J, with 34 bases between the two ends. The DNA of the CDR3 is TGTGCCTGTGACGGTGCCGCCGGGGAGAGAAACCCGGGGTTCAAGTACACCGATAAACTCATCTTT. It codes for CACDGAAGERNPGFKYTDKLIF.

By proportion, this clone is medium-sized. CDR3 coding DNA: TGTGCCTGTGACCACTGGGGGACCAGCTCCTGGGACACCCGACAGATGTTTTTC. Translated, it gives CACDHWGTSSWDTRQMFF. J is TRDJ3 and V is TRDV2, with 9 bases lining up with TRDD3. CDR1 and CDR2 from the germline V gene are GEAIGNYY and EKD. The CDR3 is 18 residues long. V lost 3 bases and J lost 0; bases outside the gene matches: 5.

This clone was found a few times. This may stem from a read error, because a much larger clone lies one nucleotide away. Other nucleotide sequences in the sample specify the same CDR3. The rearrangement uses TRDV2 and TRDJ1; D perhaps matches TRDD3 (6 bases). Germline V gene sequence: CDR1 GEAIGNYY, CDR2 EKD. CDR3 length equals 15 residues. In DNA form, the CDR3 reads TGTGCCTGTGACTCTTTGGGGGGCTTCACCGATAAACTCATCTTC. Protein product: CACDSLGGFTDKLIF.

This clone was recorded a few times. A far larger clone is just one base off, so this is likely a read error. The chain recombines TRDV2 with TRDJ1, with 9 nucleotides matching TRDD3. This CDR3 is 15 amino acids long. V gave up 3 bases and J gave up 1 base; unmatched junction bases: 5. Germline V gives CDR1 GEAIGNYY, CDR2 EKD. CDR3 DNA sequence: TGTGCCTGTGACCTACTGGGGGAACGCACCGATAAACTCATCTTT. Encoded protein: CACDLLGERTDKLIF.

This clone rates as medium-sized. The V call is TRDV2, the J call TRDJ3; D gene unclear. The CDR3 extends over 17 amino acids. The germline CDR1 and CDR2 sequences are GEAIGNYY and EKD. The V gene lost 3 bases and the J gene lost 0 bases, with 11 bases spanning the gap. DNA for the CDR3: TGTGCCTGTGACGCCGTACTTAGCTCCTGGGACACCCGACAGATGTTTTTC. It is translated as CACDAVLSSWDTRQMFF.

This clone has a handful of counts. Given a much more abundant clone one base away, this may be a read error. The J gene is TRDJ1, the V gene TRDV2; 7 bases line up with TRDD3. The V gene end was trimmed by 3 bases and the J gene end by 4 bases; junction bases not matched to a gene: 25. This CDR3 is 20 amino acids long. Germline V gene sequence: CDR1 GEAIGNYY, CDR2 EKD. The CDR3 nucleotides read TGTGCCTGTGACCTAGTCCCTACCCGGGGGATGCGACGATTGGGCGATAAACTCATCTTT. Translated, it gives CACDLVPTRGMRRLGDKLIF.

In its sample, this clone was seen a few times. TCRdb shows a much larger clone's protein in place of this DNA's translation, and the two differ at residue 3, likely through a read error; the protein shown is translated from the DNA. The CDR3 DNA sequence: TGTGCCTATGACACTGGGGGATACGGCTCCTGGGACACCCGACAGATGTTTTTC. It specifies CAYDTGGYGSWDTRQMFF. V usage is TRDV2 and J usage is TRDJ3, with 13 bases identical to TRDD3. CDR3 length: 18 amino acids. The V gene's germline CDR1 is GEAIGNYY and CDR2 EKD.

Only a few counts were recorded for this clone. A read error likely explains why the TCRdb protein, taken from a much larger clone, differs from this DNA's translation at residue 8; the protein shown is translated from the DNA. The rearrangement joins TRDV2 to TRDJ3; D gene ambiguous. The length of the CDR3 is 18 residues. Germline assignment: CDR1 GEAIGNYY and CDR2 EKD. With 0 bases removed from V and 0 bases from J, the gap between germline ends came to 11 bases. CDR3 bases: TGTGCCTGTGACACCGTGGAGGCAAGCTCCTGGGACACCCGACAGATGTTTTTC. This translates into CACDTVEASSWDTRQMFF.

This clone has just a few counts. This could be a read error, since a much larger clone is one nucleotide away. The CDR3 coding sequence is TGTGCCTGTGGCTACGTGGGTCCCACCGATAAACTCATCTTT. This encodes CACGYVGPTDKLIF. The chain combines TRDV2 with TRDJ1; D not certain. This CDR3 spans 14 amino acids. Trimming cost V 5 bases and J 1 base, with 13 bases left between them. Per the germline V gene, CDR1 is GEAIGNYY and CDR2 is EKD.